This T cell receptor (beta chain) was recorded in a study of T cells in Graves' hyperthyroidism and ophthalmopathy. The germline CDR1 and CDR2 sequences are LGHDT and YNNKEL (reference sequence). The CDR3 length is 17 residues. The V end was cut by 1 base, the J end by 5 bases, with 20 bases between. The TCR beta CDR3 regions underwent amplification using RNA transcripts as the source. HTBI primers were employed in a first-round RT-PCR of the TCR CDR3. TCRdb fed the multiplex PCR reads into MiXCR, producing one record per CDR3 protein. The repertoire consists of about 280,000 distinct CDR3 sequences, with less than 30% occurring once and the leading ten covering over 25%.

This receptor was obtained from a man aged 40-49 years with Graves' hyperthyroidism that later progressed to Graves' ophthalmopathy. The sample consisted of blood. This rearrangement joins TRBV3-1 to TRBJ1-2; tentative D call: TRBD1 (5 bases). As DNA, the CDR3 is TGTGCCAGCAGCCAAGTCCCGACCGCAGGGAATCTGTATGGCTACACCTTC. Amino acids: CASSQVPTAGNLYGYTF.